Included here is one T cell receptor (beta chain) sequence, with context. Antigen: not known. The assay was immunoSEQ multiplex PCR, and TCRdb's table has in-frame clones only and misses some. The data hold about 1,500,000 clones, with 95% to 97% observed a single time. V dropped 0 bases and J dropped 0 bases, with 12 bases sitting between them. This CDR3 has 16 residues. The V gene's germline CDR1 is KGHSH and CDR2 LQKENI. This record belongs to a study of shared clonotypes between healthy human individuals. Notes on the study in general: Generally, naive subsets (rather than memory subsets) showed larger estimated richness.

The V and J genes are TRBV18 and TRBJ2-7; D unclear. The clonotype was recovered from a man younger than 40 in good health. Sequencing was performed on naive CD4+ T cells sorted from blood. Described subset: CD45RA+ positively selected. The CDR3 DNA is TGTGCCAGCTCACCACCAAGCCCTGGTCACTCCTACGAGCAGTACTTC. Amino acid sequence: CASSPPSPGHSYEQYF.